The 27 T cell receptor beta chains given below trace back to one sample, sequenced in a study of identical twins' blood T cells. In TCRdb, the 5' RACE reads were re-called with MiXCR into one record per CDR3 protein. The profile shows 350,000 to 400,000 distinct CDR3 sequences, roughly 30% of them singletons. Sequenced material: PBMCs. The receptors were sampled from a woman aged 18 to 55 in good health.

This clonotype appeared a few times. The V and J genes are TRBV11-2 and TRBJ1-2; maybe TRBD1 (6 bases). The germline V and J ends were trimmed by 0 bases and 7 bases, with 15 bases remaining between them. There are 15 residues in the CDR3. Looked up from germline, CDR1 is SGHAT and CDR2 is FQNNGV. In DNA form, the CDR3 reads TGTGCCAGCAGCTTAGATATAAGCGGGGGCTCTGGCTACACCTTC. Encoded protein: CASSLDISGGSGYTF.

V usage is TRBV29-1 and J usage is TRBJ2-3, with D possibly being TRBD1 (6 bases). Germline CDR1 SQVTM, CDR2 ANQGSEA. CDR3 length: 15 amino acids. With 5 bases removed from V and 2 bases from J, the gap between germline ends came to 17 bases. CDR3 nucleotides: TGCAGCGTTCAGCCACGGACAGCCCTCACAGATACGCAGTATTTT. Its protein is CSVQPRTALTDTQYF.

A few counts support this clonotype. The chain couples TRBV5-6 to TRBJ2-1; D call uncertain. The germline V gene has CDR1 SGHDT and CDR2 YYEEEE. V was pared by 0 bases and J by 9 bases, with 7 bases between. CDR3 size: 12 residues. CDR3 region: CASSLGRGEQFF. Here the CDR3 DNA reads TGTGCCAGCAGCTTGGGGCGTGGTGAGCAGTTCTTC. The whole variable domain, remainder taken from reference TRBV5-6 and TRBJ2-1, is DAGVTQSPTHLIKTRGQQVTLRCSPKSGHDTVSWYQQALGQGPQFIFQYYEEEERQRGNFPDRFSGHQFPNYSSELNVNALLLGDSALYLCASSLGRGEQFFGPGTRLTVL.

CDR3 region: CASSPRELAYNEQFF. The CDR3 region has the DNA TGTGCCAGCAGCCCCCGGGAGTTGGCGTACAATGAGCAGTTCTTC. The V gene is TRBV9, the J gene TRBJ2-1, with D possibly being TRBD2 (6 bases). Germline CDR1 reads SGDLS; CDR2 reads YYNGEE. This CDR3 has 15 residues. Deletions cut 4 bases from V and 4 bases from J, with 15 bases between.

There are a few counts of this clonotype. The CDR3 here is CASSQLARDSDEQFF. The CDR3 region has the DNA TGTGCCAGCAGCCAACTAGCGAGAGACTCTGATGAGCAGTTCTTC. The chain employs TRBV7-6 and TRBJ2-1, with 7 positions matching TRBD2. Germline trimming cut 5 bases from V and 8 bases from J; bases unmatched to any gene: 12. The germline V gene encodes CDR1 SGHVS and CDR2 FNYEAQ. The CDR3 extends over 15 amino acids.

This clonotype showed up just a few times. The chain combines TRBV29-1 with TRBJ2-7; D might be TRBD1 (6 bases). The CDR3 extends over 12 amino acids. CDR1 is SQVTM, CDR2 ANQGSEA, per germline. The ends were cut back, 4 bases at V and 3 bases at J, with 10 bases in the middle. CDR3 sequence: CSVAGQLYEQYF. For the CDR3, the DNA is TGCAGCGTTGCAGGACAGCTCTACGAGCAGTACTTC.

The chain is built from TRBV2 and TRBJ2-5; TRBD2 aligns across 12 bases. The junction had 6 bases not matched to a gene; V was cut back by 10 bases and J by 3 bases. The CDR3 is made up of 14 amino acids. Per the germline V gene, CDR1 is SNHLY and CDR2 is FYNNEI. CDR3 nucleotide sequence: TGTGCCATCCAGACTAGCGGGAGAAAAGAGACCCAGTACTTC. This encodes CAIQTSGRKETQYF.

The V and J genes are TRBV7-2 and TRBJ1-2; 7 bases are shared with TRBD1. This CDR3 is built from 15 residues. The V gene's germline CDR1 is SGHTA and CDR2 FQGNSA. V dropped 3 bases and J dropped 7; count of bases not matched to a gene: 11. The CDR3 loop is CASSLTGGDRAGYTF. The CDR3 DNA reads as TGTGCCAGCAGCTTGACTGGTGGTGACAGGGCTGGCTACACCTTC.

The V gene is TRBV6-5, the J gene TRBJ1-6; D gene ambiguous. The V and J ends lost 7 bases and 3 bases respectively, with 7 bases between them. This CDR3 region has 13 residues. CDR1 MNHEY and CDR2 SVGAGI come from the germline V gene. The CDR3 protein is CASTVFYNSPLHF. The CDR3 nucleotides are TGTGCCAGCACCGTCTTCTATAATTCACCCCTCCACTTT.

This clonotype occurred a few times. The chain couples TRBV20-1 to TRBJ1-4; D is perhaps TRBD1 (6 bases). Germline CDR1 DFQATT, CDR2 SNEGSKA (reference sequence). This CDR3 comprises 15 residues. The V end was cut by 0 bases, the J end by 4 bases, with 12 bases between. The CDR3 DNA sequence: TGCAGTGCTAGAGAACCACAGGGTGTTAATGAAAAACTGTTTTTT. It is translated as CSAREPQGVNEKLFF.

The CDR3 DNA sequence: TGTGCCAGCAGTGCCGGACAGATAGGAAACACCATATATTTT. Encoded protein: CASSAGQIGNTIYF. This sequence joins TRBV27 and TRBJ1-3; TRBD1 might be the D (6 bases). The CDR3 has 14 residues. From germline, CDR1 is MNHEY and CDR2 SMNVEV (reference sequence). Trimming took off 5 bases at V and 4 bases at J, with 12 bases between the two ends.

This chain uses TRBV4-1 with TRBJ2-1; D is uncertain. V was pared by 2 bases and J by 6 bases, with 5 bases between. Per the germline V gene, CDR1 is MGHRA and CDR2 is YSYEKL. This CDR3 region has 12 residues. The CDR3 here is CASSQTGNEQFF. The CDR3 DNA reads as TGCGCCAGCAGCCAAACCGGCAATGAGCAGTTCTTC.

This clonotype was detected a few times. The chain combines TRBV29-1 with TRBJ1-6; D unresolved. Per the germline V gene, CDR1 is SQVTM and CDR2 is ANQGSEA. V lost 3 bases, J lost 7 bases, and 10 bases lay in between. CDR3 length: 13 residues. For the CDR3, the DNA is TGCAGCGTTGACCTAGGGAAGAATTCACCCCTCCACTTT. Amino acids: CSVDLGKNSPLHF.

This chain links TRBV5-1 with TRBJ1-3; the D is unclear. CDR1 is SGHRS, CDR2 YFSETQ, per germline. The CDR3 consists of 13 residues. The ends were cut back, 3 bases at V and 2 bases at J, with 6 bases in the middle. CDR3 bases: TGCGCCAGCAGCTGGGCGCCTGGAAACACCATATATTTT. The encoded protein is CASSWAPGNTIYF.

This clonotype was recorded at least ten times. CDR3 nucleotide sequence: TGTGCCAGCAGCTTAGTTGACAGGCTGAACACTGAAGCTTTCTTT. Protein product: CASSLVDRLNTEAFF. V usage is TRBV7-2 and J usage is TRBJ1-1; D may be TRBD1 (6 bases). The germline gives CDR1 SGHTA, CDR2 FQGNSA. Trimming stripped 1 base from V and 0 bases from J, with 9 bases between. The CDR3 has 15 residues.

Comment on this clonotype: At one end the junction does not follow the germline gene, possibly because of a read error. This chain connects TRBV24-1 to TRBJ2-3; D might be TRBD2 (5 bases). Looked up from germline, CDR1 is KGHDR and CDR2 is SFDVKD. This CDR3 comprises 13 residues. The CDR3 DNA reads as TGTACCACCAGTGATTTACGCGGGGATACGCAGTATTTT. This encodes CTTSDLRGDTQYF.

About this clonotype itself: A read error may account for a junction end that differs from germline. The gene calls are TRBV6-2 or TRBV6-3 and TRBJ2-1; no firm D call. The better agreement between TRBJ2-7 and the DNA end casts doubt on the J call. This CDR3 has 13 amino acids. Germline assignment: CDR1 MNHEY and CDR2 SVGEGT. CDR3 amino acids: CANSWKDGYEQYF. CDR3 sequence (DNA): TGTGCCAACAGTTGGAAAGACGGGTACGAGCAGTACTTC.

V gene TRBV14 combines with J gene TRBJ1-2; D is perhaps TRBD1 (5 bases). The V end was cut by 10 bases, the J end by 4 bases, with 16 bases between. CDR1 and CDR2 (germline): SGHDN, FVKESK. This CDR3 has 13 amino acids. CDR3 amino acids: CATGPGVGYGYTF. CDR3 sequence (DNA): TGTGCCACCGGACCGGGGGTCGGCTATGGCTACACCTTC.

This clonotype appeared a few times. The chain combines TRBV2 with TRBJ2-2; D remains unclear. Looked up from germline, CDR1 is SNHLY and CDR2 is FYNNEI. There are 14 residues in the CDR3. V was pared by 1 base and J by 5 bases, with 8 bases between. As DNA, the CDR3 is TGTGCCAGCAGTGAAGAGTCCTTTACCGGGGAGCTGTTTTTT. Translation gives CASSEESFTGELFF.

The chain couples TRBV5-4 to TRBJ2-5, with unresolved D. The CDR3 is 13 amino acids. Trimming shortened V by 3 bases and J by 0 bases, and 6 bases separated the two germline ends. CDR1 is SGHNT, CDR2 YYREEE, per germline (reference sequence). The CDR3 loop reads CASSSRYQETQYF. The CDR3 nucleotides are TGTGCCAGCAGCTCGCGCTACCAAGAGACCCAGTACTTC.

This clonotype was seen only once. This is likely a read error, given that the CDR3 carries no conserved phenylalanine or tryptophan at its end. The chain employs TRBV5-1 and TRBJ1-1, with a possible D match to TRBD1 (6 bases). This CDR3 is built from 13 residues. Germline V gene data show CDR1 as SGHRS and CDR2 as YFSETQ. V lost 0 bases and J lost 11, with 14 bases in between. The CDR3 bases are TGCGCCAGCAGCTTGGGTTCGGCAGGGGAGGCTTTCCTT. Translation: CASSLGSAGEAFL.

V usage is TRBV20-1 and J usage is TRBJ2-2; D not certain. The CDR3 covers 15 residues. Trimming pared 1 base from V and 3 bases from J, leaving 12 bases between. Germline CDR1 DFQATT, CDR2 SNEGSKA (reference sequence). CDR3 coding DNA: TGCAGTGCTAGAGTAGTACAGTCCTACACCGGGGAGCTGTTTTTT. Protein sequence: CSARVVQSYTGELFF.

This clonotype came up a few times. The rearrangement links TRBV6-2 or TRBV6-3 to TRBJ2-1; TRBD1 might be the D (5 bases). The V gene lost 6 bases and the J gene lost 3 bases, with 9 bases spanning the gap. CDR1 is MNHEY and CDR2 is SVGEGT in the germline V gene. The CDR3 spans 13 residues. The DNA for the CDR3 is TGTGCCAGCAGGGACACTGGCTACAATGAGCAGTTCTTC. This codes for CASRDTGYNEQFF.

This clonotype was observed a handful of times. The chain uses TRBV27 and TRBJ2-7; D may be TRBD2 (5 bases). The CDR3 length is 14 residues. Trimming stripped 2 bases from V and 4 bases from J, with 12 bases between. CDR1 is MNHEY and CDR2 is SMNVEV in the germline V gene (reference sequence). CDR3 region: CASSLLAQSYEQYF. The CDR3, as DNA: TGTGCCAGCAGTTTACTAGCCCAGAGTTACGAGCAGTACTTC.

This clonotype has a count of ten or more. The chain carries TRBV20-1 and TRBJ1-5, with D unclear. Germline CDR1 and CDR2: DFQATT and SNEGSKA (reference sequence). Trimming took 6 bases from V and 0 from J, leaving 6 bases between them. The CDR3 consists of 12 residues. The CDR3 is CSAQPSNQPQHF. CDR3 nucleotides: TGCAGTGCCCAACCTAGCAATCAGCCCCAGCATTTT.

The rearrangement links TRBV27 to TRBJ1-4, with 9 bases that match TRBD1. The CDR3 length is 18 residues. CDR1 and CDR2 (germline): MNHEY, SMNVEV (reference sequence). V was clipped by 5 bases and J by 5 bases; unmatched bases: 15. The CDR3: CASSHRTGTGNANEKLFF. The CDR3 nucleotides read TGTGCCAGCAGTCATCGGACCGGGACAGGGAATGCCAATGAAAAACTGTTTTTT.

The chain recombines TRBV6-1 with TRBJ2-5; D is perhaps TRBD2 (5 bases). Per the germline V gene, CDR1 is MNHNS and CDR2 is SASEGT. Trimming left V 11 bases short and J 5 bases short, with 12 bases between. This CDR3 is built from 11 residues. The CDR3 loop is CASTTVETQYF. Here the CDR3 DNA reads TGTGCCTCGACTACGGTGGAGACCCAGTACTTC.